The 16 T cell receptor beta chains in this list originate from one sample, sequenced in a study of regulatory T cells in long-lasting Graves disease. In building TCR beta libraries, iRepertoire HTBI primers were used together with Arm-PCR of CDR3 regions. TCRdb processed the multiplex PCR reads anew with MiXCR; each CDR3 protein has one entry. The sample has roughly 430,000 distinct CDR3 sequences, approximately 16% seen once. Documented time point: newly diagnosed GD, antithyroid drugs for less than 3 months. RNA isolated from PBMCs was used to make the TCR library. This sample also belongs to another study, concerning T cells in Graves' hyperthyroidism and ophthalmopathy.

Sequences were derived from peripheral blood mononuclear cells (PBMCs), sampled at new diagnosis, from a patient treated with antithyroid drugs. Every receptor here comes from a woman in her thirties with Graves disease.

The rearrangement joins TRBV10-2 to TRBJ2-3; possibly TRBD2 for D (6 bases). The CDR3 extends over 14 amino acids. The V end lost 7 bases, the J end lost 2 bases, and 13 bases lay between the germline ends. CDR1 is WSHSY, CDR2 SAAADI, per germline. CDR3 DNA: TGCGCCAGCACTCCTAGGGAGGACACAGATACGCAGTATTTT. It specifies CASTPREDTDTQYF.

This clonotype was found many times. This chain links TRBV3-1 with TRBJ2-7; D remains ambiguous. Trimming cost V 1 base and J 6 bases, with 7 bases left between them. The CDR3 is 12 residues long. CDR1 and CDR2 from the germline V gene are LGHDT and YNNKEL (reference sequence). CDR3 sequence: CASSQVESEQYF. Here the CDR3 DNA reads TGTGCCAGCAGCCAAGTGGAATCCGAGCAGTACTTC.

This clonotype was observed many times. J is TRBJ1-1 and V is TRBV7-2; D ambiguous. CDR1 is SGHTA, CDR2 FQGNSA, per germline. V gave up 1 base and J gave up 3 bases, with 9 bases separating them. This CDR3 comprises 14 residues. The CDR3 DNA is TGTGCCAGCAGCTTAGTCACGGGTCACACTGAAGCTTTCTTT. Translated: CASSLVTGHTEAFF.

This clonotype was picked up many times. The genes are TRBV7-2 and TRBJ1-2; D unresolved. V dropped 5 bases and J dropped 4 bases, with 8 bases sitting between them. The CDR3 extends over 12 amino acids. Germline V gives CDR1 SGHTA, CDR2 FQGNSA. CDR3 region: CASSLDGYGYTF. CDR3 in DNA: TGTGCCAGCAGCCTCGACGGCTATGGCTACACCTTC.

This clonotype was recorded many times. This sequence joins TRBV10-1 and TRBJ2-1, with 9 bases fitting TRBD2. V lost 3 bases to trimming and J lost 3 bases; unmatched junction nucleotides: 6. The CDR3 spans 16 residues. From germline, CDR1 is WNHNN and CDR2 SYGVQD (reference sequence). The DNA of the CDR3 is TGCGCCAGCAGTGACCCGACTAGCGGTTACTACAATGAGCAGTTCTTC. This codes for CASSDPTSGYYNEQFF.

This clonotype appeared a few times. The V gene is TRBV19, the J gene TRBJ1-2; tentatively, D is TRBD1 (6 bases). Germline values: CDR1 LNHDA, CDR2 SQIVND (reference sequence). The CDR3 runs to 14 residues. V lost 5 bases and J 0 bases, leaving 10 bases between the germline ends. Here the CDR3 DNA reads TGTGCCAGTAGTGGGGACACCCCTAACTATGGCTACACCTTC. It is translated as CASSGDTPNYGYTF.

This clonotype was picked up many times. The rearrangement links TRBV4-2 to TRBJ2-7, with D perhaps being TRBD1 or TRBD2 (6 bases each). Trimming took 1 base from V and 2 from J, leaving 21 bases between them. Germline CDR1 reads LGHNA; CDR2 reads YNFKEQ. This CDR3 is built from 18 residues. The CDR3 bases are TGTGCCAGCAGCCAAGGATGGTCCACGAGGGGGGCAGCCTACGAGCAGTACTTC. Translation: CASSQGWSTRGAAYEQYF.

The rearrangement links TRBV4-1 to TRBJ1-1; D gene ambiguous. Germline CDR1 and CDR2: MGHRA and YSYEKL. This CDR3 comprises 16 residues. Between the trimmed V and J ends, which lost 4 bases and 3 bases, there was a span of 18 bases. CDR3 sequence: CASSRLSRADYTEAFF. In DNA form, the CDR3 reads TGCGCCAGCAGCCGGCTATCACGGGCAGATTACACTGAAGCTTTCTTT.

This clonotype has ten or more counts. The V gene is TRBV7-9, the J gene TRBJ2-1; 8 bases match TRBD2. After removal of 5 bases from V and 14 bases from J, the junction contained 11 bases not matched to a gene. CDR1 and CDR2 (germline): SEHNR, FQNEAQ (reference sequence). The CDR3 sequence is 13 residues long. The CDR3, as DNA: TGTGCCAGCAGCGCAATGGGACTAGTGGAGAAGTTCTTC. Protein: CASSAMGLVEKFF.

The chain links TRBV19 to TRBJ2-3, with D possibly being TRBD1 or TRBD2 (5 bases each). Germline loops: CDR1 LNHDA, CDR2 SQIVND (reference sequence). There are 14 residues in the CDR3. The V end was cut by 5 bases, the J end by 4 bases, with 13 bases between. The CDR3, as DNA: TGTGCCAGTAGTGATGGGGGATCGCCAGATACGCAGTATTTT. Protein product: CASSDGGSPDTQYF.

The chain employs TRBV28 and TRBJ2-2, with 10 nucleotides matching TRBD1. Germline-derived CDR1 and CDR2 are MDHEN and SYDVKM. CDR3 length: 14 residues. CDR3 residues: CGTRDRGHTGELFF. CDR3 bases: TGTGGAACCCGGGACAGGGGCCACACCGGGGAGCTGTTTTTT.

At least ten counts were recorded for this clonotype. The chain joins TRBV27 to TRBJ2-3; D tentatively reads TRBD1 or TRBD2 (6 bases each). This CDR3 comprises 16 residues. V lost 6 bases and J 1 base, leaving 17 bases between the germline ends. Germline V CDR1 and CDR2: MNHEY, SMNVEV (reference sequence). CDR3 bases: TGTGCCAGCAGAAGCAGAGGGGGAGGCCGCACAGATACGCAGTATTTT. Translated: CASRSRGGGRTDTQYF.

This clonotype appeared many times. The V and J genes are TRBV7-9 and TRBJ2-7, with 7 bases aligning to TRBD1. CDR1 is SEHNR and CDR2 is FQNEAQ in the germline V gene (reference sequence). V dropped 5 bases and J dropped 3; count of bases not matched to a gene: 4. CDR3 length equals 13 residues. CDR3 protein: CASSGDRDYEQYF. The CDR3 region has the DNA TGTGCCAGCAGCGGTGACAGGGACTACGAGCAGTACTTC.

The table lists this clonotype with a few counts. The chain uses TRBV12-3 or TRBV12-4 and TRBJ2-3, with TRBD1 matching over 10 bases. J gave up 2 bases and V 6 bases, and 5 bases lay outside the gene matches. The CDR3 runs to 15 residues. Written as DNA, the CDR3 is TGTGCCAGCAGGACCGACAGGGGGCTCACAGATACGCAGTATTTT. Its protein product is CASRTDRGLTDTQYF.

This clonotype has ten or more counts. The CDR3 is CASSFGAEGYEQYF. The CDR3 nucleotides are TGTGCCAGCAGCTTTGGGGCGGAGGGCTACGAGCAGTACTTC. The gene calls are TRBV7-9 and TRBJ2-7; possible D gene TRBD2, 6 bases. CDR3 size: 14 residues. The V and J ends lost 3 bases and 3 bases respectively, with 12 bases between them. Germline V gene lookup returns CDR1 SEHNR and CDR2 FQNEAQ (reference sequence).

Many counts were recorded for this clonotype. The rearrangement joins TRBV20-1 to TRBJ2-1; TRBD2 matches 7 bases. The germline V gene encodes CDR1 DFQATT and CDR2 SNEGSKA (reference sequence). This CDR3 is 19 amino acids long. V was pared by 2 bases and J by 5 bases, with 21 bases of the junction left unmatched. The CDR3 nucleotides read TGCAGTGCTAGACCCCCGGGGCTAGCGGACCACTCCGCCCACAATGAGCAGTTCTTC. Translating it yields CSARPPGLADHSAHNEQFF.